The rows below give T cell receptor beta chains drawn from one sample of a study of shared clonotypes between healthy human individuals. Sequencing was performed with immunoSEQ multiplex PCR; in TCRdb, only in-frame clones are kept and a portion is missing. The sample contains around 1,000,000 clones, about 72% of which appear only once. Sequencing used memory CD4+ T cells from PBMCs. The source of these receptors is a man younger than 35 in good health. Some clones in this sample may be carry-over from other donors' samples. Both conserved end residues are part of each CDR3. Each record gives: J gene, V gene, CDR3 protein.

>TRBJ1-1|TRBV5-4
CASSFGGNLNTEAFF
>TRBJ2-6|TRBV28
CASSFPQGLGSGANVLTF
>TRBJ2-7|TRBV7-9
CASSKLLPGQTGEQYF
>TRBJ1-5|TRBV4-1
CASSQLPDQPQHF
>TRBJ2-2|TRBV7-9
CASRGAKGELFF
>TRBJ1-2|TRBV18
CASSLSRQGGNKYYGYTF
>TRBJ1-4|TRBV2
CASSLRTGGEKLFF
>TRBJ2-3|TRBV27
CASSFEQGADTQYF
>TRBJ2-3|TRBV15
CATSKLGLAGGDTQYF
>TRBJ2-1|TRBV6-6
CASKGTGDKEEQFF
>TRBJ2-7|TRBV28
CASSPRDRGPYEQYF
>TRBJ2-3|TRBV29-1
CSVGGALAATPGIDTDTQYF
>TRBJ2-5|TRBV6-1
CASSETAGETQYF
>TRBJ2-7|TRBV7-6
CASTLGSGQGGHEQYF
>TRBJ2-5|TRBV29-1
CSVAGLQETQYF
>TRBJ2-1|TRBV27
CASSFQGERYNEQFF
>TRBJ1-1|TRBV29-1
CSVGSRDLTEAFF
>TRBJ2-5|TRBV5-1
CASSLVNGQGAEETQYF
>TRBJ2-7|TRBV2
CASSYSGALGTF
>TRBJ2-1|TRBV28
CASRLTTNEQFF
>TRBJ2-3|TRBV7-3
CASSLGLAETDTQYF
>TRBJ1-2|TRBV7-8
CASSLDRGGYTF
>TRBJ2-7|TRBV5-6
CASSATPRQGSEQYF
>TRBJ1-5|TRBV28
CASVRGGAGGEPQHF
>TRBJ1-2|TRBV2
CASSEIRGYTF
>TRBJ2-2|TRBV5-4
CASSLAPGQGPGELFF
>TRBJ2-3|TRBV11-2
CASSASGSGPDTQYF
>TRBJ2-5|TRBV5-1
CASSPTSSETQYF
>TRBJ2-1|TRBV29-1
CSVEDWSASGRFRHNEQFF
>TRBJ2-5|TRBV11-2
CASSPGLVGQETQYF
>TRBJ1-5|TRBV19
CASSSRTQTTLGQPQHF
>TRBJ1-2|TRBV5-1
CASSPGTETNYGYTF
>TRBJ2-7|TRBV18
CASSPGLAVNYEQYF
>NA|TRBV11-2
CASNGESYEQYF
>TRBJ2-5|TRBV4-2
CASSQGSGPGETQYF
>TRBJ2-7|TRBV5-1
CASSTLAGGEQYF
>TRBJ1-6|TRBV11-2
CASSLGTSPLHF
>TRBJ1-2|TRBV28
CASRGAGGSNYGYTF
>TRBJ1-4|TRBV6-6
CASSSSFDRVGKLFF
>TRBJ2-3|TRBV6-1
CASSARSTDTQYF
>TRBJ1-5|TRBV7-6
CASSPDEGFNQPQHF
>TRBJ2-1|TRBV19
CASSFKDLQDNEQFF
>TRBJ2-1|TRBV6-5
CASSSGTSSYNEQFF